The entry below describes one T cell receptor beta chain. Its specificity is not known. The sample is drawn from a study of memory CD4+ T cells and cytomegalovirus serostatus. Study at large: This sample comes from healthy Belgian adults, eight to ten CMV seropositive, about 23 seronegative.

With V trimmed by 4 bases and J by 4 bases, 12 bases remained unmatched. This CDR3 has 17 amino acids. Germline CDR1 SNHLY, CDR2 FYNNEI. Study-wide results and caveats: CMV serostatus prediction reached median AUC approximately 0.95, or 0.91 with US-trained model.

The sort gate was single viable CD3+CD4+CD8-CD45RO+ cells for memory CD4+ T cells. CMV serostatus came from serum IgG against pp150, pp28, p38, p52. Positive selection with CD4 microbeads enriched total CD4+ T cells. Profiled with immunoSEQ multiplex PCR; TCRdb holds only in-frame clones, not every one. This table has about 82,000 clones, approximately 80% appearing once. Sequencing was performed on memory CD4+ T cells from blood. The TCR originated in an adult in good health and CMV-seronegative. The chain is built from TRBV2 and TRBJ1-5; the match to TRBD1 covers 8 bases. Here the CDR3 DNA reads TGTGCCAGCAGTGGCATCTCCGGGACAGGAAAGAATCAGCCCCAGCATTTT. This translates into CASSGISGTGKNQPQHF.